This T cell receptor (beta chain) was sequenced for a study of cytomegalovirus exposure and HLA in healthy donors. Study-level findings and limits: Through in vitro validation, a few CMV-associated chains were shown to be specific for CMV antigens. The authors listed 180 or so TCR beta chains as cytomegalovirus-associated.

Profiling relied on immunoSEQ multiplex PCR, and the TCRdb table lists in-frame clones only, not all of them. The sample carries roughly 120,000 clones, approximately 91% recorded once. Donors came from a validation cohort of 90 to 150 subjects, distinct from the first 666-subject cohort. On this clone: What it recognizes is unknown.

Germline CDR1 MDHEN, CDR2 SYDVKM. CDR3 length: 16 residues. V lost 3 bases to trimming and J lost 6 bases, with 19 bases between them. V usage is TRBV28 and J usage is TRBJ2-3; a weak D match, TRBD2 (7 bases). Material: PBMCs. This sequence was found in a woman in her late teens or twenties in good health and CMV-seronegative. The CDR3 DNA reads as TGTGCCAGCAGTTTTCCATTTAGGGGGGGTCACGATACGCAGTATTTT. Residues: CASSFPFRGGHDTQYF.